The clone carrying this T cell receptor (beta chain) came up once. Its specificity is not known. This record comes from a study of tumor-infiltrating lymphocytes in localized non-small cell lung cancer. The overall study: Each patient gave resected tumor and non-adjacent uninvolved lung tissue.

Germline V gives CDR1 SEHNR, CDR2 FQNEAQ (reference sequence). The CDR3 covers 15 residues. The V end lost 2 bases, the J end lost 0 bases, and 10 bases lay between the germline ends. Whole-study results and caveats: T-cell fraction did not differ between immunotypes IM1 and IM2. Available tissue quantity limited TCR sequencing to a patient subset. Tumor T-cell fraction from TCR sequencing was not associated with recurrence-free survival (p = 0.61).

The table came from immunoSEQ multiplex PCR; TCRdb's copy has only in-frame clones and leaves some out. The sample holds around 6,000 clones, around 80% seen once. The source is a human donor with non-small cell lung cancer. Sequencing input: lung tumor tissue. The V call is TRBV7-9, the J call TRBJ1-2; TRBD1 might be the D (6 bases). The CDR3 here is CASSLLDRANYGYTF. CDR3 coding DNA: TGTGCCAGCAGCTTACTGGACAGAGCTAACTATGGCTACACCTTC.